This T cell receptor beta chain derives from a study of T-cell reconstitution after alpha-beta-depleted transplantation in children. Per germline, CDR1 SGHAT and CDR2 FQNNGV. Trimming cost V 4 bases and J 2 bases, with 13 bases left between them. The CDR3 is made up of 15 amino acids. Preparation of the TCRbeta library involved a method that used unique molecular identifiers. Via MiXCR, TCRdb re-called the PCR reads, giving one row per CDR3 protein. The repertoire holds fewer than 500,000 distinct CDR3 sequences, roughly 43% seen once, with 27% in the top ten. This clonotype was seen just once. The sample in question was PBMCs, obtained before TCRalphabeta/CD19-depleted stem cell transplant. The sequence was obtained from a girl aged 2 to 9 with aplastic anemia, due to receive a stem cell transplant. The chain links TRBV11-2 to TRBJ2-3; D tentatively fits TRBD1 or TRBD2 (5 bases each). CDR3 sequence: CASSYGGPITDTQYF. The CDR3 bases are TGTGCCAGCAGCTATGGGGGACCCATCACAGATACGCAGTATTTT.